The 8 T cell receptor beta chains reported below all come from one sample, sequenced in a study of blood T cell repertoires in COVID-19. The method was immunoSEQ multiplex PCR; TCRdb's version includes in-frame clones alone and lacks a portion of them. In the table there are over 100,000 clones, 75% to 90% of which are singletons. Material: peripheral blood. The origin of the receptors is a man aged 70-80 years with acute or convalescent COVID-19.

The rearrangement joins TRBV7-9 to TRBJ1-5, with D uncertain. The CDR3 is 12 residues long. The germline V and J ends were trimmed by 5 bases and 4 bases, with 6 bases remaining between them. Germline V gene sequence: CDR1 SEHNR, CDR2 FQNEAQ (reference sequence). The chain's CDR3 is CASSPGNQPQHF. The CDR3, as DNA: TGTGCCAGCAGCCCCGGTAATCAGCCCCAGCATTTT.

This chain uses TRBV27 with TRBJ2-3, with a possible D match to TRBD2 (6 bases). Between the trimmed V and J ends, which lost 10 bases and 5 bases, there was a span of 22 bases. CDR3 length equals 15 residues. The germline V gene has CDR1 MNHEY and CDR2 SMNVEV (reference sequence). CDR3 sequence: CAIGTVGVRGDTQYF. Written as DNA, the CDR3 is TGTGCCATAGGGACTGTAGGAGTGCGGGGAGATACGCAGTATTTT.

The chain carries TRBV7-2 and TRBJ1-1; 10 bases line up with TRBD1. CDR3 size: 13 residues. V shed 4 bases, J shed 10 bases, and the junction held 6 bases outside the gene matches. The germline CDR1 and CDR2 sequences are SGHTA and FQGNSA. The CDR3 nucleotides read TGTGCCAGCAGCTCCGACAGGGGGCGGAGAGCTTTCTTT. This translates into CASSSDRGRRAFF.

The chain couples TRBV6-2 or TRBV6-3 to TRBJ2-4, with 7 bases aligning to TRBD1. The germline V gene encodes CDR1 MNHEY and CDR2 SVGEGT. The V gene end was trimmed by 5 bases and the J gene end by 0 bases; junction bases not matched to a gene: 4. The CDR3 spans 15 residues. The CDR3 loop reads CASSNGQVAKNIQYF. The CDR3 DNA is TGTGCCAGCAGTAATGGACAGGTAGCCAAAAACATTCAGTACTTC.

As DNA, the CDR3 is TGTGCCAGCAGCCCTGGAGAGGCGCGTGGCTACACCTTC. Its translation: CASSPGEARGYTF. The chain uses TRBV7-2 and TRBJ1-2; D unresolved. This CDR3 is built from 13 residues. Germline values: CDR1 SGHTA, CDR2 FQGNSA. With 5 bases removed from V and 7 bases from J, the gap between germline ends came to 14 bases.

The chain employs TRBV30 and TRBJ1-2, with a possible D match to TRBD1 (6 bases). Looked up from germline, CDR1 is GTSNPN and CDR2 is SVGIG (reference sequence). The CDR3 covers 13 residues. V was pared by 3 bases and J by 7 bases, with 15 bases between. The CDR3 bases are TGTGCCTGGAGCCTTACAGGGTATCTTGGCTACACCTTC. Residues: CAWSLTGYLGYTF.

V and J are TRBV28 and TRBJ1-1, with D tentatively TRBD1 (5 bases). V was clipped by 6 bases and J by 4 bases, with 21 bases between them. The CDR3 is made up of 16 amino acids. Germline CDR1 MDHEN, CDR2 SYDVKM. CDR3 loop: CASRKDTFEGSTEAFF. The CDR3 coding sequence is TGTGCCAGCAGAAAGGACACTTTCGAAGGTAGCACTGAAGCTTTCTTT.

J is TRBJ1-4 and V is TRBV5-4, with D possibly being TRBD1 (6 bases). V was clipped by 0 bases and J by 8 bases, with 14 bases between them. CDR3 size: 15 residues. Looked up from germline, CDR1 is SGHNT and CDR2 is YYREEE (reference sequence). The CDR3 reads CASSLAGGAGEKLFF. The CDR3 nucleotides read TGTGCCAGCAGCTTGGCCGGGGGGGCTGGGGAAAAACTGTTTTTT.